This TCR beta chain was captured in a study of cytomegalovirus exposure and HLA in healthy donors. 60 Vbeta and 13 Jbeta primers were used in PCR. Generated by immunoSEQ multiplex PCR, the TCRdb table keeps only in-frame clones and is missing some. The table lists 150,000 to 250,000 clones, around 74% of them singletons, with approximately 1.5% in the top ten. Germline loops: CDR1 LNHDA, CDR2 SQIVND (reference sequence). CDR3 length: 14 amino acids. V lost 7 bases to trimming and J lost 9 bases; unmatched junction nucleotides: 12. To note about this clone: The antigen is undetermined.

Study-wide points: Researchers reportedly found TCR beta sequences accurately predicted most subjects' HLA-A and HLA-B alleles. A prior analysis recorded that most TCR beta V segments were productive about 90% or about 30% of the time.

The V call is TRBV19, the J call TRBJ2-1, with TRBD2 matching over 7 bases. The specimen sequenced was PBMCs. The clonotype originates from a girl aged 10 to 17 in good health and CMV-seropositive. CDR3 sequence: CASNLAVGLGEQFF. CDR3 DNA: TGTGCCAGTAACCTAGCGGTTGGACTGGGTGAGCAGTTCTTC.